This T cell receptor (beta chain) derives from a study of blood T cells in healthy people across ages. General study points: Higher diversity, along with more naive CD4+ cells, distinguished long-lived donors from aged donors. Measured against age, TCR beta diversity per million T cells decreased in a roughly linear manner.

Germline V gives CDR1 MNHEY, CDR2 SVGEGT. This CDR3 comprises 14 residues. For the second PCR, which ran for roughly 6 to 12 cycles, a sample-barcoded 5' primer and a J-beta primer mix were used. Each of the cDNA molecules was tagged by a template-switch adaptor with 12 random nucleotides. Using its own MiXCR run on the 5' RACE reads, TCRdb lists one record per CDR3 protein. The sample shows 1.5 million to 2 million distinct CDR3 sequences, roughly 27% of them seen only once. The extraction recovered at least 5.5 micrograms of total RNA per sample. With regard to this clonotype: Its antigen is currently unknown.

Sequencing was done on a sample of blood. The sequence derives from a woman aged 30 to 39 in good health. The chain couples TRBV6-2 or TRBV6-3 to TRBJ2-5; 7 bases fit TRBD2. With the DNA end fitting TRBJ2-7 better, the J assignment may be wrong. The CDR3 nucleotides are TGTGCCAGCAGCTCGGCTAGCGGAAAGTACGAGCAGTACTTC. Translation gives CASSSASGKYEQYF.